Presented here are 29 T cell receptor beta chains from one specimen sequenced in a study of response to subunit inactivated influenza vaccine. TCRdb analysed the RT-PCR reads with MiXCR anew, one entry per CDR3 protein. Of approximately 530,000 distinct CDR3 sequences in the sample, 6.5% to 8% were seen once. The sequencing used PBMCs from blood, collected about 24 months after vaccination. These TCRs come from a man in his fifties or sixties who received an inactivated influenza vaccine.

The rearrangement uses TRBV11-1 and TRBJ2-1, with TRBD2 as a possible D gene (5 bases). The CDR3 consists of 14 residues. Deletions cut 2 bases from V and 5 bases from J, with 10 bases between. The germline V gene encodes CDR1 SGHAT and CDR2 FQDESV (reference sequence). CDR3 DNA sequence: TGTGCCAGCAGCTTATCCGGGAAGAACAATGAGCAGTTCTTC. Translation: CASSLSGKNNEQFF.

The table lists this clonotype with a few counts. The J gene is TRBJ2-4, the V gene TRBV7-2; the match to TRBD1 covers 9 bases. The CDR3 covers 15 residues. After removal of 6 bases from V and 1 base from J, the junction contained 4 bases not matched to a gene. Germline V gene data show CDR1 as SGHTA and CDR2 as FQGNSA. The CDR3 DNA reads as TGTGCCAGCAGTCGGGACAGGGTCGCCAAAAACATTCAGTACTTC. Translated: CASSRDRVAKNIQYF.

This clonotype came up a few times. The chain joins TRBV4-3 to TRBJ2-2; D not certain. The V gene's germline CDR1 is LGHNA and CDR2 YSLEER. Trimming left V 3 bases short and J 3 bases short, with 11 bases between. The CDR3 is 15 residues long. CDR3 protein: CASSQRAGDTGELFF. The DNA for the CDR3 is TGCGCCAGCAGCCAGCGCGCCGGCGACACCGGGGAGCTGTTTTTT.

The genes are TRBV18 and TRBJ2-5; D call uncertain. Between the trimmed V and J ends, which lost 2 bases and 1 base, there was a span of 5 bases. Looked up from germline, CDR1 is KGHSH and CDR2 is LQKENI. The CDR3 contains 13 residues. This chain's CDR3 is CASSPNVQETQYF. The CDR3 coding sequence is TGTGCCAGCTCACCAAATGTCCAAGAGACCCAGTACTTC.

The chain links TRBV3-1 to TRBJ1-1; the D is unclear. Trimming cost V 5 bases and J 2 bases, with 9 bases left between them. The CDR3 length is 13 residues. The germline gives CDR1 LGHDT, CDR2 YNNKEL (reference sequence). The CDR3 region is CASSNRPNTEAFF. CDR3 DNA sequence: TGTGCCAGCAGCAATCGGCCTAACACTGAAGCTTTCTTT.

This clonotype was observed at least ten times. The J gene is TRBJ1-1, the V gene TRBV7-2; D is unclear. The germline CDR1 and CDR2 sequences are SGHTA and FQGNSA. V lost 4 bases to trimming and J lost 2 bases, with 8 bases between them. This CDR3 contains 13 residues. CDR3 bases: TGTGCCAGCAGCTCGACAATAAACACTGAAGCTTTCTTT. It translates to CASSSTINTEAFF.

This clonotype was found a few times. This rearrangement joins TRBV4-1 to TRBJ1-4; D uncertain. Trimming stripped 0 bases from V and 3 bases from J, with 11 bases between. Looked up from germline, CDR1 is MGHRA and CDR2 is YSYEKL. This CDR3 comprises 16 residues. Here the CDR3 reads CASSQDGGFANEKLFF. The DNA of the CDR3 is TGCGCCAGCAGCCAAGATGGAGGGTTTGCTAATGAAAAACTGTTTTTT.

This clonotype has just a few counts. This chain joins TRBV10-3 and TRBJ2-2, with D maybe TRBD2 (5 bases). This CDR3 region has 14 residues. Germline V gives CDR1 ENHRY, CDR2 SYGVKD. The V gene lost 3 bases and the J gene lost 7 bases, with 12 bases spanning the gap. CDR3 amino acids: CAISDSRRGGELFF. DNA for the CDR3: TGTGCCATCAGTGATTCGAGACGGGGCGGGGAGCTGTTTTTT.

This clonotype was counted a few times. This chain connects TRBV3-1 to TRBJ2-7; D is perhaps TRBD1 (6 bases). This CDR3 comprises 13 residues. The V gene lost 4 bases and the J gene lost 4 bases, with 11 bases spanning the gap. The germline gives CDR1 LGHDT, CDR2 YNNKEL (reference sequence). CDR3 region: CASSRVQGYEQYF. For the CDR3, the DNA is TGTGCCAGCAGCCGCGTACAGGGTTACGAGCAGTACTTC.

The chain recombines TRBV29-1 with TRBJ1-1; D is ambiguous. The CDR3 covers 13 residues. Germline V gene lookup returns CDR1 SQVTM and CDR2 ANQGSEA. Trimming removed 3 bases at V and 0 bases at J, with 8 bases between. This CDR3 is CSVDRGLNTEAFF. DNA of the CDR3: TGCAGCGTTGATCGAGGGCTGAACACTGAAGCTTTCTTT.

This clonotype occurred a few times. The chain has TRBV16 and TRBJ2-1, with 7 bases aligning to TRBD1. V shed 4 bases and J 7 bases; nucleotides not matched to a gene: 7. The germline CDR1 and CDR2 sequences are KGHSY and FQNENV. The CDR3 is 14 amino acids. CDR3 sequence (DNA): TGTGCCAGCAGCCCTGACAGGGACAGTAATGAGCAGTTCTTC. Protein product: CASSPDRDSNEQFF.

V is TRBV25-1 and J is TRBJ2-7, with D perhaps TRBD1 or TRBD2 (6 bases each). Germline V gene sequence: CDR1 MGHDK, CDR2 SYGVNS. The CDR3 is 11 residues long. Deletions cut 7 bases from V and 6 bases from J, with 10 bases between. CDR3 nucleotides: TGTGCCAGCAAAGGGGGGCCCGAGCAGTACTTC. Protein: CASKGGPEQYF.

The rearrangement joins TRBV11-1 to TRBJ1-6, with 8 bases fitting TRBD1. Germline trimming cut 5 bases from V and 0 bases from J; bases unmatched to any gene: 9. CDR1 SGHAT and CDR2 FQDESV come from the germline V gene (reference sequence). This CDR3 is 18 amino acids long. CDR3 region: CASSPRTGLSSYNSPLHF. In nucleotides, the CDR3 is TGTGCCAGCAGCCCCCGGACAGGGTTGAGCTCCTATAATTCACCCCTCCACTTT.

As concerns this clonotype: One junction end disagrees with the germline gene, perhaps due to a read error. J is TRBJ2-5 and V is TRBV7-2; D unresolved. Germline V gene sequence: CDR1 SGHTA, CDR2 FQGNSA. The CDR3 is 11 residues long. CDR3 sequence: CAGSFQETQYF. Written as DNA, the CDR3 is TGTGCCGGCAGCTTCCAAGAGACCCAGTACTTC.

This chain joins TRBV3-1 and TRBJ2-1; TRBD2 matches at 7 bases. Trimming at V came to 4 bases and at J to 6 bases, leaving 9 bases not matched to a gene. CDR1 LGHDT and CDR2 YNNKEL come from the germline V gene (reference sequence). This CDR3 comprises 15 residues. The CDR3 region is CASSLGLGRTNEQFF. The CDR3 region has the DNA TGTGCCAGCAGCCTCGGACTAGGTAGGACCAATGAGCAGTTCTTC.

The CDR3 DNA reads as TGTGCCAGCAGTCCTATGGGGATTCATTCACCCCTCCACTTT. Translation: CASSPMGIHSPLHF. This sequence joins TRBV12-3 or TRBV12-4 and TRBJ1-6, with unresolved D. The CDR3 is 14 residues long. V was cut by 5 bases and J by 8 bases, with 13 bases left in between.

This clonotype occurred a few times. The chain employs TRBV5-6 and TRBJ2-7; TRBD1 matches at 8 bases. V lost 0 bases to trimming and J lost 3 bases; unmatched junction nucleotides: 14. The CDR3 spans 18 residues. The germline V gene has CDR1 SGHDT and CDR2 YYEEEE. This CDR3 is CASSLEALMDRAFYEQYF. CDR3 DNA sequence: TGTGCCAGCAGCTTGGAGGCCCTTATGGACAGGGCGTTCTACGAGCAGTACTTC.

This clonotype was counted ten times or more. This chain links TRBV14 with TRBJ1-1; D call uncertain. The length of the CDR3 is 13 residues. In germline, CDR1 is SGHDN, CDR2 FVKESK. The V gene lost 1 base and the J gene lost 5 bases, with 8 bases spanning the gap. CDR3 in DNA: TGTGCCAGCAGCCAAGGACCGGGGACTGAAGCTTTCTTT. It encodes CASSQGPGTEAFF. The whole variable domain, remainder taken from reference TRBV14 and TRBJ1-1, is EAGVTQFPSHSVIEKGQTVTLRCDPISGHDNLYWYRRVMGKEIKFLLHFVKESKQDESGMPNNRFLAERTGGTYSTLKVQPAELEDSGVYFCASSQGPGTEAFFGQGTRLTVV.

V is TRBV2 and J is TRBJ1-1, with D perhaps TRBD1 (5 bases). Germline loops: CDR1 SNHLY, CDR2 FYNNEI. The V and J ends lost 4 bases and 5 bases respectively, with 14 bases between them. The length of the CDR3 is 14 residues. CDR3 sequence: CASSVSPGRTEAFF. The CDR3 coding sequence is TGTGCCAGCAGTGTGTCTCCGGGGCGGACTGAAGCTTTCTTT. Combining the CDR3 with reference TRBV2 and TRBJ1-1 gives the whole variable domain EPEVTQTPSHQVTQMGQEVILRCVPISNHLYFYWYRQILGQKVEFLVSFYNNEISEKSEIFDDQFSVERPDGSNFTLKIRSTKLEDSAMYFCASSVSPGRTEAFFGQGTRLTVV.

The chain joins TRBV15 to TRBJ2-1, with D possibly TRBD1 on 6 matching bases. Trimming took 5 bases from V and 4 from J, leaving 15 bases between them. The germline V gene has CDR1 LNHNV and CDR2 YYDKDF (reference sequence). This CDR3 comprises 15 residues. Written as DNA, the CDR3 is TGTGCCACCAGCCTACGACTGGACAGTTACAATGAGCAGTTCTTC. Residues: CATSLRLDSYNEQFF. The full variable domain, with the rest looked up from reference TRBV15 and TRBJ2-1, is DAMVIQNPRYQVTQFGKPVTLSCSQTLNHNVMYWYQQKSSQAPKLLFHYYDKDFNNEADTPDNFQSRRPNTSFCFLDIRSPGLGDTAMYLCATSLRLDSYNEQFFGPGTRLTVL.

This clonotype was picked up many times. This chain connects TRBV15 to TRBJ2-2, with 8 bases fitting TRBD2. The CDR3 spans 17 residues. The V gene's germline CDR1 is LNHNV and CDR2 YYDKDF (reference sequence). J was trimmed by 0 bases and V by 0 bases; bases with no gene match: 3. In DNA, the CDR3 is TGTGCCACCAGCAGAGATCAGACTAGCGCGAACACCGGGGAGCTGTTTTTT. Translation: CATSRDQTSANTGELFF.

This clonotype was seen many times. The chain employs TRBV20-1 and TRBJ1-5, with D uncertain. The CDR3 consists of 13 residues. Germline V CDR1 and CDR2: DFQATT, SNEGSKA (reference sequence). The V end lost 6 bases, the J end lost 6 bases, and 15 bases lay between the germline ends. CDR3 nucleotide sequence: TGCAGTGCAGTATTCCGGACCAGTCAGCCCCAGCATTTT. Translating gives CSAVFRTSQPQHF.

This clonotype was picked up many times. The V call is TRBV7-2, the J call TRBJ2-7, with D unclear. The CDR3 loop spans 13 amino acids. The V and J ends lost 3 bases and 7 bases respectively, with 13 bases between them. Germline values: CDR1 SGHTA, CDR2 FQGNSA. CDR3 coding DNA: TGTGCCAGCAGCTTTGGTCTGGAGATGGAGCAGTACTTC. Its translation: CASSFGLEMEQYF.

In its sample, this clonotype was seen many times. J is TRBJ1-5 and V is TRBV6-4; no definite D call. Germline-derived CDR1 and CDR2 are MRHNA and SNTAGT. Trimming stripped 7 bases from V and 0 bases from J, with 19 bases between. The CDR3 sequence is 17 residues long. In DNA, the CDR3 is TGTGCCAGCACTGCGGTCCGGGATAGCTATAGCAATCAGCCCCAGCATTTT. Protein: CASTAVRDSYSNQPQHF.

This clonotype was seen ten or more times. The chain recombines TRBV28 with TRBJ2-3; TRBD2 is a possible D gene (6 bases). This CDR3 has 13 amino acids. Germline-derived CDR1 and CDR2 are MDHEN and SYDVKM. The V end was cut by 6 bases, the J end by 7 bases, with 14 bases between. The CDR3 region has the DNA TGTGCCAGCAGGCTGACTAGTGCTAATACGCAGTATTTT. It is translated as CASRLTSANTQYF.

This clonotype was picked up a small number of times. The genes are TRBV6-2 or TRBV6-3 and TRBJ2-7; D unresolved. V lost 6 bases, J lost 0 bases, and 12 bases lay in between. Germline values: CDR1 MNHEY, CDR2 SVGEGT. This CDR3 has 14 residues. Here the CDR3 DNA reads TGTGCCAGCAGCGATACAAAGACCTCCTACGAGCAGTACTTC. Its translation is CASSDTKTSYEQYF.

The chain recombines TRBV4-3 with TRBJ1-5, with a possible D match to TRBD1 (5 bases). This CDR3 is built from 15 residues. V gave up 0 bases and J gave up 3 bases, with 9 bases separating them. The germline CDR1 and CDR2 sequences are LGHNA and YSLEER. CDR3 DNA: TGCGCCAGCAGCCAAGACCGGGGGACCAATCAGCCCCAGCATTTT. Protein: CASSQDRGTNQPQHF.

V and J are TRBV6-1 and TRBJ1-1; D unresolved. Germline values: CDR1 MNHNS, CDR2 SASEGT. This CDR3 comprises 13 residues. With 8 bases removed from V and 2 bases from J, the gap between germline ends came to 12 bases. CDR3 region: CASLRMTNTEAFF. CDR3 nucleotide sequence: TGTGCCAGCCTGAGAATGACCAACACTGAAGCTTTCTTT.

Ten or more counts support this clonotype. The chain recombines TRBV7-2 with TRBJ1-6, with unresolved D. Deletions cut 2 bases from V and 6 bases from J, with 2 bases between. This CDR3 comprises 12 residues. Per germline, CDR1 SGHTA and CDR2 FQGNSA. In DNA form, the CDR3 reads TGTGCCAGCAGCTTAAGTAATTCACCCCTCCACTTT. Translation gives CASSLSNSPLHF. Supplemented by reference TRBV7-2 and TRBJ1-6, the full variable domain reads GAGVSQSPSNKVTEKGKDVELRCDPISGHTALYWYRQSLGQGLEFLIYFQGNSAPDKSGLPSDRFSAERTGGSVSTLTIQRTQQEDSAVYLCASSLSNSPLHFGNGTRLTVT.